Listed below are T cell receptor beta chains from one sample, sequenced in a study of long-term antiretroviral therapy in people with HIV. Using immunoSEQ multiplex PCR, the repertoire was profiled, and TCRdb retains in-frame clones only, with some absent. The table shows 20,000 or so clones, with roughly 86% occurring only once. The sample here was unsorted PBMCs, taken 4.4 years after starting antiretroviral therapy. Receptor source: a man between 25 and 39 years old with HIV. Each CDR3 is given without its conserved first and last residue. Each record gives: V gene, D gene, CDR3 protein. D genes are given only for firm matches.

TRBV18	TRBD2	ASSPTSGAAAGVGEQY
TRBV6-1	TRBD1	ASSGLPGQGAYEQY
TRBV7-8	.	ASSLAAHYEQY
TRBV19	.	ASSLGSNTGELF
TRBV7-6	.	ASSYSGGDYGYT
TRBV2	.	ASSEREGAGGYT
TRBV6-1	.	ALKRDLSTDTQY
TRBV4-3	TRBD1	ASSQDRGGGQPQH
TRBV19	.	ASSIGDQPQH
TRBV19	.	ASSGRVTNSPLH
TRBV18	.	ASSPDTNYGYT
TRBV9	TRBD1	ASSVEADRGNEQY
TRBV10-1	TRBD1	ASRTGKGNQPQH
TRBV7-3	TRBD2	ASSPGSGRPTYEQF
TRBV9	.	ASSVEQSPGRQLTGELF
TRBV9	.	ASSVDTGRTNEKLF
TRBV7-6	.	ASSPRRDPNEKLF
TRBV6-1	.	ASSTYPYEQY
TRBV7-9	.	ASSLSGSSSYEQY
TRBV27	.	ASSPGRGWSTEAF
TRBV11-2	TRBD1	ASSLGQGGIHEQY